Following are 26 T cell receptor beta chains from one sample sequenced in a study of cytomegalovirus exposure and HLA in healthy donors. PCR was performed using 60 Vbeta and 13 Jbeta primers. TCRdb's copy holds only in-frame clones and misses some; the assay was immunoSEQ multiplex PCR. The record lists around 50,000 clones, of which the ten most abundant hold roughly 7%. Sequencing was performed on PBMCs. These receptors were taken from a woman between 40 and 50 years old in good health and CMV-seronegative.

The chain carries TRBV5-1 and TRBJ2-7; 13 bases match TRBD2. Germline V gene sequence: CDR1 SGHRS, CDR2 YFSETQ. The CDR3 spans 17 residues. J gave up 12 bases and V 2 bases, and 17 bases lay outside the gene matches. In DNA form, the CDR3 reads TGCGCCAGCAGCTTAGGGACTAGCGGGGAGCAGGACGGAGAGGGGTACTTC. Its protein product is CASSLGTSGEQDGEGYF.

V gene TRBV27 combines with J gene TRBJ1-5, with D possibly being TRBD1 (5 bases). Germline V gene data show CDR1 as MNHEY and CDR2 as SMNVEV (reference sequence). V was trimmed by 7 bases and J by 0 bases, leaving 13 bases between them. The CDR3 loop spans 15 amino acids. Written as DNA, the CDR3 is TGTGCCAGCATGGGGGGAGGGTATAGCAATCAGCCCCAGCATTTT. Protein: CASMGGGYSNQPQHF.

The chain employs TRBV15 and TRBJ2-3; possibly TRBD2 for D (6 bases). The CDR3 has 16 amino acids. Germline CDR1 LNHNV, CDR2 YYDKDF (reference sequence). The V end was cut by 2 bases, the J end by 6 bases, with 18 bases between. The CDR3: CATSRRHSGAGDTQYF. The CDR3 DNA reads as TGTGCCACCAGCAGAAGGCATAGCGGAGCGGGCGATACGCAGTATTTT.

CDR3 sequence: CASSVGQGAITNYEQYF. CDR3 bases: TGTGCCAGCAGCGTAGGACAGGGGGCTATAACTAACTACGAGCAGTACTTC. This chain connects TRBV7-9 to TRBJ2-7; 11 bases agree with TRBD1. CDR1 and CDR2 from the germline V gene are SEHNR and FQNEAQ (reference sequence). There are 17 residues in the CDR3. Trimming cost V 5 bases and J 3 bases; bases outside gene matches: 12.

Remarks on this clone: An end of the junction differs from the germline gene, which may be a read error. The rearrangement uses TRBV6-5 and TRBJ1-1; no clear D gene. Germline loops: CDR1 MNHEY, CDR2 SVGAGI. The CDR3 loop spans 14 amino acids. The CDR3 reads CASSVQTAGTEDFF. The CDR3 nucleotides read TGTGCCAGCAGTGTGCAGACGGCGGGCACTGAAGATTTCTTT.

Written as DNA, the CDR3 is TGTGCCAGCAGTTACTTCACAGGGGATGGGGCCAACGTCCTGACTTTC. Translated: CASSYFTGDGANVLTF. The chain carries TRBV6-5 and TRBJ2-6; 7 nucleotides align to TRBD1. CDR3 length: 16 amino acids. The V gene's germline CDR1 is MNHEY and CDR2 SVGAGI. With V trimmed by 1 base and J by 3 bases, 3 bases remained unmatched.

CDR3 nucleotide sequence: TGTGCCAGCAGCTTGACCTGGACAGTGAACACCGGGGAGCTGTTTTTT. Its translation is CASSLTWTVNTGELFF. The chain combines TRBV7-2 with TRBJ2-2, with D possibly TRBD1 on 6 matching bases. CDR3 length: 16 residues. Per germline, CDR1 SGHTA and CDR2 FQGNSA. Trimming shortened V by 3 bases and J by 1 base, and 12 bases separated the two germline ends.

The V and J genes are TRBV5-8 and TRBJ1-6; D perhaps matches TRBD1 (5 bases). The CDR3 is 12 amino acids. Trimming shortened V by 7 bases and J by 9 bases, and 11 bases separated the two germline ends. The germline V gene encodes CDR1 SGHTS and CDR2 YDEGEE. CDR3 residues: CASPRVVSPLHF. Here the CDR3 DNA reads TGTGCCAGCCCCAGGGTTGTTTCACCCCTCCACTTT.

The CDR3 here is CASRTLEFGYTF. The CDR3 nucleotides read TGTGCCAGCAGAACCCTTGAGTTTGGCTACACCTTC. The chain combines TRBV6-1 with TRBJ1-2; no reliable D call. CDR1 and CDR2 from the germline V gene are MNHNS and SASEGT. V gave up 6 bases and J gave up 7 bases, with 12 bases separating them. This CDR3 contains 12 residues.

The gene calls are TRBV28 and TRBJ2-7, with 8 bases aligning to TRBD2. This CDR3 contains 14 residues. The V gene end was trimmed by 8 bases and the J gene end by 2 bases; junction bases not matched to a gene: 8. The V gene's germline CDR1 is MDHEN and CDR2 SYDVKM. CDR3 sequence: CASQTSGSAYEQYF. The CDR3, as DNA: TGTGCCAGCCAAACTAGCGGAAGCGCCTACGAGCAGTACTTC.

V is TRBV27 and J is TRBJ1-2, with D possibly matching TRBD1 (6 bases). V shed 4 bases and J shed 8 bases, with 11 bases lying between them. The CDR3 extends over 12 amino acids. Germline CDR1 and CDR2: MNHEY and SMNVEV (reference sequence). In nucleotides, the CDR3 is TGTGCCAGCAGTTACTACAGGGAAGGCTACACCTTC. It translates to CASSYYREGYTF.

The chain uses TRBV4-3 and TRBJ1-2, with D uncertain. Germline V gene data show CDR1 as LGHNA and CDR2 as YSLEER. V lost 0 bases and J 2 bases, leaving 10 bases between the germline ends. This CDR3 has 15 amino acids. This chain's CDR3 is CASSQDPILNYGYTF. The CDR3 DNA is TGCGCCAGCAGCCAAGATCCGATACTAAACTATGGCTACACCTTC.

The CDR3 loop is CASSVGTGWSGYTF. The CDR3 DNA sequence: TGTGCCAGCAGCGTAGGAACCGGTTGGTCTGGCTACACCTTC. The chain has TRBV9 and TRBJ1-2; D remains ambiguous. Germline CDR1 is SGDLS and CDR2 is YYNGEE. V dropped 0 bases and J dropped 7 bases, with 13 bases sitting between them. The CDR3 totals 14 residues.

This rearrangement joins TRBV5-4 to TRBJ2-5; TRBD2 matches 10 bases. With V trimmed by 2 bases and J by 5 bases, 3 bases remained unmatched. CDR3 length: 14 residues. Germline V gives CDR1 SGHNT, CDR2 YYREEE (reference sequence). CDR3 nucleotide sequence: TGTGCCAGCAGCTTAGCGGGGGGGTATGAGACCCAGTACTTC. This sequence encodes CASSLAGGYETQYF.

V and J are TRBV28 and TRBJ2-7, with D perhaps matching TRBD1 (6 bases). Germline values: CDR1 MDHEN, CDR2 SYDVKM. This CDR3 is built from 14 residues. Trimming removed 3 bases at V and 2 bases at J, with 11 bases between. CDR3 sequence: CASSFGQHPYEQYF. CDR3 in DNA: TGTGCCAGCAGTTTCGGACAGCACCCCTACGAGCAGTACTTC.

The rearrangement joins TRBV19 to TRBJ2-7; possible D gene TRBD1, 5 bases. CDR3 length: 12 amino acids. CDR1 is LNHDA and CDR2 is SQIVND in the germline V gene (reference sequence). The V and J ends lost 6 bases and 0 bases respectively, with 6 bases between them. The CDR3 DNA reads as TGTGCCAGTAGCAGGGACTCCTACGAGCAGTACTTC. Amino acid sequence: CASSRDSYEQYF.

Concerning this clone itself: Other DNA sequences in this sample translate to the same CDR3. J is TRBJ1-2 and V is TRBV29-1; D possibly corresponds to TRBD1 (5 bases). V gave up 2 bases and J gave up 3 bases, with 22 bases separating them. Germline CDR1 SQVTM, CDR2 ANQGSEA. The CDR3 has 17 residues. The DNA of the CDR3 is TGCAGCGTTGAACCTTCCCCCATGACAGTCTACCACTATGGCTACACCTTC. The encoded protein is CSVEPSPMTVYHYGYTF.

The chain uses TRBV6-1 and TRBJ1-2; D gene ambiguous. V lost 6 bases and J lost 4, with 15 bases in between. Germline V lookup: CDR1 MNHNS, CDR2 SASEGT. The CDR3 has 14 residues. The DNA for the CDR3 is TGTGCCAGCAGGGAAACCGGGGTCGTCTATGGCTACACCTTC. Translated, it gives CASRETGVVYGYTF.

This sequence joins TRBV6-1 and TRBJ2-5; perhaps TRBD2 as D (5 bases). This CDR3 has 14 amino acids. Germline values: CDR1 MNHNS, CDR2 SASEGT. V lost 6 bases and J 7 bases, leaving 18 bases between the germline ends. The CDR3: CASRLELVTGTQYF. CDR3 coding DNA: TGTGCCAGCAGACTCGAACTAGTCACGGGGACCCAGTACTTC.

The chain has TRBV5-4 and TRBJ1-1; D ambiguous. The CDR3 runs to 13 residues. The germline gives CDR1 SGHNT, CDR2 YYREEE (reference sequence). V was cut by 1 base and J by 1 base, with 5 bases left in between. The CDR3 DNA reads TGTGCCAGCAGCTTGTTACAGAACACTGAAGCTTTCTTT. This codes for CASSLLQNTEAFF.

The rearrangement joins TRBV18 to TRBJ1-2; TRBD1 matches at 7 bases. The CDR3 spans 14 residues. J lost 4 bases, V lost 3 bases, and 5 bases had no gene match. Germline-derived CDR1 and CDR2 are KGHSH and LQKENI. The CDR3 DNA is TGTGCCAGCTCACCGGGACAGAACGCCTATGGCTACACCTTC. Translating gives CASSPGQNAYGYTF.

The chain links TRBV14 to TRBJ1-6, with 7 positions matching TRBD1. Germline lookup yields CDR1 SGHDN and CDR2 FVKESK. The V segment lost 4 bases and the J segment 7 bases; nucleotides outside the gene matches: 4. The CDR3 consists of 14 residues. Written as DNA, the CDR3 is TGTGCCAGCAGCCGGGACAGTAACAATTCACCCCTCCACTTT. Protein sequence: CASSRDSNNSPLHF.

The chain couples TRBV18 to TRBJ2-3, with a tentative D call TRBD2 (7 bases). The ends were cut back, 3 bases at V and 5 bases at J, with 15 bases in the middle. CDR3 length equals 15 residues. Germline assignment: CDR1 KGHSH and CDR2 LQKENI. CDR3 coding DNA: TGTGCCAGCTCACCGGGGGGGCCGGGGAGAGATACGCAGTATTTT. This codes for CASSPGGPGRDTQYF.

The chain couples TRBV18 to TRBJ2-7, with D perhaps matching TRBD2 (6 bases). CDR1 KGHSH and CDR2 LQKENI come from the germline V gene. With 3 bases removed from V and 6 bases from J, the gap between germline ends came to 12 bases. The CDR3 length is 13 residues. Here the CDR3 DNA reads TGTGCCAGCTCACCTTCTAGCGTCCTCGAGCAGTACTTC. It encodes CASSPSSVLEQYF.

The rearrangement uses TRBV9 and TRBJ2-1; D perhaps matches TRBD2 (5 bases). V shed 4 bases and J shed 3 bases, with 11 bases lying between them. The CDR3 is 14 amino acids. Per the germline V gene, CDR1 is SGDLS and CDR2 is YYNGEE. The DNA for the CDR3 is TGTGCCAGCAGCTCGACTACTAGCTACAATGAGCAGTTCTTC. The encoded protein is CASSSTTSYNEQFF.

The rearrangement joins TRBV5-1 to TRBJ2-3; the match to TRBD2 covers 7 bases. This CDR3 contains 14 residues. The germline V gene has CDR1 SGHRS and CDR2 YFSETQ. V lost 3 bases and J lost 6; bases outside the gene matches: 7. CDR3 in DNA: TGCGCCAGCAGCTCGGTTCTAGCGGTGGATACGCAGTATTTT. As protein: CASSSVLAVDTQYF.